This TCR beta chain was captured by sequencing in a study of blood T cell repertoires in COVID-19. Study-wide background: Whether acute or convalescent, the COVID-19 samples came from the United States, Italy and Spain. Sample material is recorded as cDNA or gDNA derived from T cells, B-cell-depleted T cells, or PBMCs.

Generated by immunoSEQ multiplex PCR, the TCRdb table keeps only in-frame clones and is missing some. The table has under 50,000 clones, 92% seen once. V was shortened by 3 bases and J by 10 bases, with 19 bases between the two germline ends. There are 15 residues in the CDR3. The V gene's germline CDR1 is LNHNV and CDR2 YYDKDF (reference sequence). V and J are TRBV15 and TRBJ2-1; maybe TRBD2 (6 bases). The clonotype originates from a human donor in a cohort sampled during active COVID-19. Sequencing input: peripheral blood. The CDR3: CATSRGRQRDYEQFF. CDR3 DNA: TGTGCCACCAGCAGGGGGAGGCAACGGGATTACGAGCAGTTCTTC.